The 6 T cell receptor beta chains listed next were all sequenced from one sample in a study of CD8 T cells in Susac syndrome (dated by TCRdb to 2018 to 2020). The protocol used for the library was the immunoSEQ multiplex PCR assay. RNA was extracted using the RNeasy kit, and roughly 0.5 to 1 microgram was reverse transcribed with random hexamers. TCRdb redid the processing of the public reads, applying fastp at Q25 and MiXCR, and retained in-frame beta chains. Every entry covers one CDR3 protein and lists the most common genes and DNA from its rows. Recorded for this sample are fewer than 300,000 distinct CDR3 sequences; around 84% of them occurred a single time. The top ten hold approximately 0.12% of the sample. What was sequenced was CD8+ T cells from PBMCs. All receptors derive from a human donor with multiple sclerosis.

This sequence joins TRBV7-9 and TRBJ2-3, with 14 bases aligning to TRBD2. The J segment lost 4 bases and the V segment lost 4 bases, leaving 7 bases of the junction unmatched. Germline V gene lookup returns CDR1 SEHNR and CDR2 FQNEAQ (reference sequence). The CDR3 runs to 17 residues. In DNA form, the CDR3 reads TGTGCCAGCAGCTCGACTAGCGGGAGGGCCCCAGCAGATACGCAGTATTTT. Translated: CASSSTSGRAPADTQYF.

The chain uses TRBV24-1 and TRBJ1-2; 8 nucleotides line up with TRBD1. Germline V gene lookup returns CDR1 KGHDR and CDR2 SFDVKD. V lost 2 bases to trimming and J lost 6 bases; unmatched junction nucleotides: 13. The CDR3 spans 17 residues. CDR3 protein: CATSDYSTGENDNGYTF. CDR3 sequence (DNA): TGTGCCACCAGTGATTATTCGACAGGGGAAAATGATAATGGCTACACCTTC.

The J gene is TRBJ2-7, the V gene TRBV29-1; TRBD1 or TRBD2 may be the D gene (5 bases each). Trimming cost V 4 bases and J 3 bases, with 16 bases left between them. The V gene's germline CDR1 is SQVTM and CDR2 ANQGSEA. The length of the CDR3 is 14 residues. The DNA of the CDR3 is TGCAGCGTTGTAGGCCTACGAGGGGACTACGAGCAGTACTTC. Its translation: CSVVGLRGDYEQYF.

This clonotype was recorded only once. The CDR3 DNA follows: TGTGCCAGCACCAGGCCCGGGACAGGGCTAAATCAGCCCCAGCATTTT. Its translation: CASTRPGTGLNQPQHF. The rearrangement joins TRBV28 to TRBJ1-5; 9 bases line up with TRBD1. This CDR3 is 16 amino acids long. The ends lost 7 bases at V and 4 bases at J; junction bases unmatched: 11. The germline gives CDR1 MDHEN, CDR2 SYDVKM. The full variable domain, its missing parts supplied by reference TRBV28 and TRBJ1-5, is DVKVTQSSRYLVKRTGEKVFLECVQDMDHENMFWYRQDPGLGLRLIYFSYDVKMKEKGDIPEGYSVSREKKERFSLILESASTNQTSMYLCASTRPGTGLNQPQHFGDGTRLSIL.

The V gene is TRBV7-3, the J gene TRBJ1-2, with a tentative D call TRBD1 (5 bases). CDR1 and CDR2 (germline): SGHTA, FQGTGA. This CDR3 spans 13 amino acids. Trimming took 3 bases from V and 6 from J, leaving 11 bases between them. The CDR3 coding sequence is TGTGCCAGCAGCTTGGGGGTCCAGAATGGCTACACCTTC. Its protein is CASSLGVQNGYTF. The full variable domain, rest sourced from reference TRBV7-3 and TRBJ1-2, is GAGVSQTPSNKVTEKGKYVELRCDPISGHTALYWYRQSLGQGPEFLIYFQGTGAADDSGLPNDRFFAVRPEGSVSTLKIQRTERGDSAVYLCASSLGVQNGYTFGSGTRLTVV.

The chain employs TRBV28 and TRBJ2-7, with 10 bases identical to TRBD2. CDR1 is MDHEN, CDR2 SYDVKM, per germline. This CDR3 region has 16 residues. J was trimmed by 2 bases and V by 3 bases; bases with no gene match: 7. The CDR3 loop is CASSFFSGTSAYEQYF. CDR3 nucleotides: TGTGCCAGCAGTTTCTTTTCCGGGACTAGCGCCTACGAGCAGTACTTC.